This is a list of T cell receptor beta chains from one sample in a study of shared clonotypes between healthy human individuals. Measured with immunoSEQ multiplex PCR; TCRdb has only the in-frame clones, and not every one. The profile covers about 490,000 clones, with 79% appearing a single time and about 12% taken by the ten largest. The sequencing sample was made of PBMCs. The receptor set was obtained from a woman aged 40 to 55 in good health. Some clones in this sample may be carry-over from other donors' samples. CDR3s include the opening cysteine and the closing phenylalanine or tryptophan. Fields, in order: V gene, clone size, J gene, D gene, CDR3 protein, CDR3 DNA. The D gene is left open where the match is weak. Size tells how often a clone was seen (once, few, many) or the class of an expanded clone, and some rows leave it out.

V gene: TRBV6-1; clone size: once; J gene: TRBJ1-5; D gene: .; CDR3 protein: CASSEASEMSNRHF; CDR3 DNA: TGTGCCAGCAGTGAAGCTTCCGAGATGTCGAACCGTCATTTT
V gene: TRBV6-5; clone size: .; J gene: TRBJ1-2; D gene: .; CDR3 protein: CASRTLYGYTF; CDR3 DNA: TGTGCCAGCAGGACTCTCTATGGCTACACCTTC
V gene: TRBV7-3; clone size: .; J gene: TRBJ1-5; D gene: TRBD1; CDR3 protein: CASSPRQGDSNQPQHF; CDR3 DNA: TGTGCCAGCAGCCCCCGACAGGGCGATAGCAATCAGCCCCAGCATTTT
V gene: TRBV6-1; clone size: .; J gene: TRBJ2-7; D gene: .; CDR3 protein: CASSAAGLIYEQYF; CDR3 DNA: TGTGCCAGCAGTGCCGCGGGACTCATCTACGAGCAGTACTTC
V gene: TRBV19; clone size: .; J gene: TRBJ2-3; D gene: TRBD2; CDR3 protein: CASRWAGETDTQYF; CDR3 DNA: TGTGCCAGTAGGTGGGCGGGAGAGACAGATACGCAGTATTTT
V gene: TRBV28; clone size: .; J gene: TRBJ2-7; D gene: .; CDR3 protein: CASLGSSYEQYF; CDR3 DNA: TGTGCCAGCCTCGGGTCATCCTACGAGCAGTACTTC
V gene: TRBV27; clone size: .; J gene: TRBJ2-2; D gene: TRBD2; CDR3 protein: CASSLPSGRFTGELFF; CDR3 DNA: TGTGCCAGCAGTCTGCCTAGCGGGAGATTCACCGGGGAGCTGTTTTTT
V gene: TRBV7-8; clone size: .; J gene: TRBJ2-7; D gene: .; CDR3 protein: CASSLGRLASYEQYF; CDR3 DNA: TGTGCCAGCAGCTTAGGGCGGCTAGCTTCCTACGAGCAGTACTTC
V gene: TRBV6-4; clone size: .; J gene: TRBJ1-1; D gene: .; CDR3 protein: CASSRESNTEAFF; CDR3 DNA: TGTGCCAGCAGCAGGGAATCGAACACTGAAGCTTTCTTT
V gene: TRBV7-9; clone size: .; J gene: TRBJ1-4; D gene: .; CDR3 protein: CASSFWGARDEKLFF; CDR3 DNA: TGTGCCAGCAGCTTCTGGGGGGCGCGGGATGAAAAACTGTTTTTT
V gene: TRBV5-4; clone size: many; J gene: TRBJ1-1; D gene: .; CDR3 protein: CASAGSNTEAFF; CDR3 DNA: TGTGCCAGCGCCGGATCGAACACTGAAGCTTTCTTT
V gene: TRBV7-9; clone size: .; J gene: TRBJ1-1; D gene: .; CDR3 protein: CASGLGLGTEAFF; CDR3 DNA: TGTGCCAGCGGATTAGGGTTGGGCACTGAAGCTTTCTTT
V gene: TRBV9; clone size: .; J gene: TRBJ2-7; D gene: .; CDR3 protein: CASSVTNQGGFHEQYF; CDR3 DNA: TGTGCCAGCAGCGTAACCAACCAGGGGGGATTCCACGAGCAGTACTTC
V gene: TRBV6-1; clone size: few; J gene: TRBJ2-7; D gene: TRBD2; CDR3 protein: CASSEHGGTQGQYF; CDR3 DNA: TGTGCCAGCAGTGAACACGGGGGGACCCAGGGGCAGTACTTC
V gene: TRBV6-6; clone size: .; J gene: TRBJ2-1; D gene: TRBD2; CDR3 protein: CASSQGLAGGNEQFF; CDR3 DNA: TGTGCCAGCAGTCAGGGACTAGCGGGAGGGAATGAGCAGTTCTTC
V gene: TRBV5-6; clone size: .; J gene: TRBJ2-5; D gene: TRBD2; CDR3 protein: CASSWGLAGPYQETQYF; CDR3 DNA: TGTGCCAGCAGCTGGGGGCTAGCGGGACCTTACCAAGAGACCCAGTACTTC
V gene: TRBV6-6; clone size: .; J gene: TRBJ2-7; D gene: .; CDR3 protein: CASSYPGSYEQYF; CDR3 DNA: TGTGCCAGCAGTTACCCAGGCTCCTACGAGCAGTACTTC
V gene: TRBV28; clone size: .; J gene: TRBJ2-2; D gene: .; CDR3 protein: CASSFLRRGTGELFF; CDR3 DNA: TGTGCCAGCAGTTTTCTGAGAAGGGGCACCGGGGAGCTGTTTTTT
V gene: TRBV27; clone size: .; J gene: TRBJ2-7; D gene: TRBD1; CDR3 protein: CASSITPGTDSYYEQYF; CDR3 DNA: TGTGCCAGCAGTATCACACCCGGGACAGACAGTTACTACGAGCAGTACTTC
V gene: TRBV11-2; clone size: .; J gene: TRBJ2-3; D gene: TRBD2; CDR3 protein: CASPPLAGVTDTQYF; CDR3 DNA: TGTGCCAGCCCTCCTCTAGCGGGGGTAACAGATACGCAGTATTTT
V gene: TRBV5-1; clone size: .; J gene: TRBJ2-5; D gene: TRBD2; CDR3 protein: CASSLATGLAGDLPVETQYF; CDR3 DNA: TGCGCCAGCAGCTTGGCAACGGGACTAGCGGGAGATCTCCCGGTTGAGACCCAGTACTTC
V gene: TRBV7-2; clone size: once; J gene: TRBJ2-5; D gene: TRBD2; CDR3 protein: CASSFRGLGAQYF; CDR3 DNA: TGTGCCAGCAGCTTCAGGGGACTAGGGGCCCAGTACTTC
V gene: TRBV7-9; clone size: .; J gene: TRBJ1-5; D gene: .; CDR3 protein: CASSRGPPVNNQPQHF; CDR3 DNA: TGTGCCAGCAGCAGGGGACCCCCTGTTAACAATCAGCCCCAGCATTTT
V gene: TRBV11-3; clone size: .; J gene: TRBJ2-1; D gene: .; CDR3 protein: CASSLDTYSDEQFF; CDR3 DNA: TGTGCCAGCAGCTTGGACACCTACAGCGATGAGCAGTTCTTC
V gene: TRBV25-1; clone size: many; J gene: TRBJ2-7; D gene: TRBD1; CDR3 protein: CASSDLPPGQGLPYEQYF; CDR3 DNA: TGTGCCAGCAGTGACCTGCCCCCGGGACAGGGTTTGCCCTACGAGCAGTACTTC
V gene: TRBV29-1; clone size: .; J gene: TRBJ1-2; D gene: TRBD1; CDR3 protein: CSVEGTGASGYTF; CDR3 DNA: TGCAGCGTTGAAGGGACAGGGGCCTCTGGCTACACCTTC
V gene: TRBV30; clone size: .; J gene: TRBJ2-5; D gene: .; CDR3 protein: CAWNGRAWREQYF; CDR3 DNA: TGTGCCTGGAACGGGAGAGCCTGGCGTGAGCAGTACTTC
V gene: TRBV9; clone size: once; J gene: TRBJ2-1; D gene: TRBD2; CDR3 protein: CASTEGQREGPNEQFF; CDR3 DNA: TGTGCCAGCACCGAGGGGCAGCGGGAGGGCCCAAATGAGCAGTTCTTC
V gene: TRBV11-2; clone size: .; J gene: TRBJ2-5; D gene: .; CDR3 protein: CASSGTKRTQETQYF; CDR3 DNA: TGTGCCAGCAGCGGAACAAAGCGGACGCAAGAGACCCAGTACTTC
V gene: TRBV11-3; clone size: .; J gene: TRBJ2-5; D gene: .; CDR3 protein: CASSLGASEKETQYF; CDR3 DNA: TGTGCCAGCAGCTTAGGAGCCAGCGAGAAAGAGACCCAGTACTTC
V gene: TRBV5-1; clone size: .; J gene: TRBJ2-3; D gene: .; CDR3 protein: CASSLGGQSDTQYF; CDR3 DNA: TGCGCCAGCAGCTTGGGAGGACAGTCAGATACGCAGTATTTT
V gene: TRBV30; clone size: .; J gene: TRBJ1-1; D gene: .; CDR3 protein: CAWRVHRATEAFF; CDR3 DNA: TGTGCCTGGAGGGTACACAGGGCCACTGAAGCTTTCTTT
V gene: TRBV11-2; clone size: .; J gene: TRBJ2-6; D gene: .; CDR3 protein: CASSSARAGANVLTF; CDR3 DNA: TGTGCCAGCAGCTCGGCCAGGGCTGGGGCCAACGTCCTGACTTTC
V gene: TRBV5-5; clone size: many; J gene: TRBJ2-1; D gene: .; CDR3 protein: CASSLRQATYNEQFF; CDR3 DNA: TGTGCCAGCAGCTTGAGGCAAGCCACCTACAATGAGCAGTTCTTC
V gene: TRBV29-1; clone size: .; J gene: TRBJ2-7; D gene: TRBD1; CDR3 protein: CSVAGQGDEQYF; CDR3 DNA: TGCAGCGTCGCGGGACAGGGGGACGAGCAGTACTTC
V gene: TRBV2; clone size: .; J gene: TRBJ2-2; D gene: .; CDR3 protein: CASRDWTWANTGELFF; CDR3 DNA: TGTGCCAGCAGAGATTGGACTTGGGCGAACACCGGGGAGCTGTTTTTT
V gene: TRBV7-2; clone size: .; J gene: TRBJ1-5; D gene: .; CDR3 protein: CASSLDGAGYDQPQHF; CDR3 DNA: TGTGCCAGCAGCTTAGACGGGGCGGGCTATGATCAGCCCCAGCATTTT
V gene: TRBV2; clone size: .; J gene: TRBJ1-5; D gene: .; CDR3 protein: CAIGAGASNQPQHF; CDR3 DNA: TGTGCCATAGGGGCGGGGGCCAGCAATCAGCCCCAGCATTTT
V gene: TRBV5-4; clone size: .; J gene: TRBJ2-3; D gene: TRBD2; CDR3 protein: CASSPGLAVTDTQYF; CDR3 DNA: TGTGCCAGCAGCCCCGGACTAGCGGTCACAGATACGCAGTATTTT
V gene: TRBV6-5; clone size: .; J gene: TRBJ2-7; D gene: TRBD1; CDR3 protein: CASRPGGRGWDEQYF; CDR3 DNA: TGTGCCAGCAGACCCGGCGGCAGGGGGTGGGACGAGCAGTACTTC
V gene: TRBV5-8; clone size: .; J gene: TRBJ1-2; D gene: .; CDR3 protein: CASSLATGWYYGYTF; CDR3 DNA: TGTGCCAGCAGCTTGGCAACAGGGTGGTACTATGGCTACACCTTC
V gene: TRBV14; clone size: .; J gene: TRBJ2-5; D gene: .; CDR3 protein: CASSVAKLEGTASTTPATQYF; CDR3 DNA: TGTGCCAGCAGCGTAGCGAAGTTGGAGGGAACAGCCTCCACCACCCCAGCGACCCAGTACTTC
V gene: TRBV6-1; clone size: .; J gene: TRBJ2-1; D gene: TRBD2; CDR3 protein: CASSLLTSPNEQFF; CDR3 DNA: TGTGCCAGCAGCCTTTTGACTAGCCCGAATGAGCAGTTCTTC
V gene: TRBV4-1; clone size: .; J gene: TRBJ2-1; D gene: TRBD2; CDR3 protein: CASSQSLAGAGDEQFF; CDR3 DNA: TGCGCCAGCAGCCAGTCATTAGCGGGAGCGGGCGATGAGCAGTTCTTC
V gene: TRBV19; clone size: .; J gene: TRBJ2-1; D gene: .; CDR3 protein: CASSIVRTSGHEQFF; CDR3 DNA: TGTGCCAGTAGTATAGTAAGGACATCTGGTCATGAGCAGTTCTTC
V gene: TRBV18; clone size: .; J gene: TRBJ2-2; D gene: .; CDR3 protein: CASSPAKEANTGELFF; CDR3 DNA: TGTGCCAGCTCACCAGCTAAGGAAGCGAACACCGGGGAGCTGTTTTTT
V gene: TRBV27; clone size: .; J gene: TRBJ2-7; D gene: TRBD1; CDR3 protein: CASSRDRGLNEQYF; CDR3 DNA: TGTGCCAGCAGCCGGGACAGGGGTTTGAACGAGCAGTACTTC
V gene: TRBV9; clone size: .; J gene: TRBJ1-3; D gene: .; CDR3 protein: CASSVGGGSGNTIYF; CDR3 DNA: TGTGCCAGCAGCGTAGGGGGTGGCTCTGGAAACACCATATATTTT
V gene: TRBV28; clone size: .; J gene: TRBJ1-2; D gene: TRBD1; CDR3 protein: CASSFRTGTSYGYTF; CDR3 DNA: TGTGCCAGCAGTTTCAGGACAGGGACTTCCTATGGCTACACCTTC
V gene: TRBV2; clone size: once; J gene: TRBJ1-2; D gene: TRBD1; CDR3 protein: CASSERRGQGSYTF; CDR3 DNA: TGTGCCAGCAGTGAAAGGAGGGGACAGGGGAGCTACACCTTC
V gene: TRBV5-1; clone size: .; J gene: TRBJ2-5; D gene: .; CDR3 protein: CASSPRPPQETQYF; CDR3 DNA: TGCGCCAGCAGCCCTAGACCCCCCCAAGAGACCCAGTACTTC
V gene: TRBV28; clone size: .; J gene: TRBJ2-7; D gene: .; CDR3 protein: CATLRGEGEQYF; CDR3 DNA: TGTGCCACCCTAAGGGGGGAGGGCGAGCAGTACTTC